Below, 28 T cell receptor beta chains from the same sample are listed, as sequenced in a study of T-cell memory formation after mild COVID-19. Using its own MiXCR run on the 5' RACE reads, TCRdb lists one record per CDR3 protein. The sample holds fewer than 500,000 distinct CDR3 sequences, around a quarter seen once. Sample: PBMCs or a T cell subset sorted from them (not recorded which). The receptors were gathered from an adult woman who had mild COVID-19 (a few samples of this study predate the infection). Cell type and time point are not known.

This clonotype was observed a handful of times. This chain connects TRBV5-4 to TRBJ1-2, with 8 bases that match TRBD1. The V gene end was trimmed by 4 bases and the J gene end by 5 bases; junction bases not matched to a gene: 10. Per germline, CDR1 SGHNT and CDR2 YYREEE (reference sequence). This CDR3 contains 15 residues. This chain's CDR3 is CASSPGQGDTYGYTF. The CDR3, as DNA: TGTGCCAGCAGCCCCGGACAGGGAGATACGTATGGCTACACCTTC.

The rearrangement uses TRBV20-1 and TRBJ2-1; 7 positions match TRBD1. The CDR3 consists of 13 residues. The germline CDR1 and CDR2 sequences are DFQATT and SNEGSKA (reference sequence). The junction had 9 bases not matched to a gene; V was cut back by 6 bases and J by 7 bases. CDR3 bases: TGCAGTGCAGCCGGGACAGCTCGGAATGAGCAGTTCTTC. This codes for CSAAGTARNEQFF.

The chain uses TRBV20-1 and TRBJ2-7; unclear D gene. Germline V CDR1 and CDR2: DFQATT, SNEGSKA (reference sequence). Trimming took 1 base from V and 4 from J, leaving 17 bases between them. This CDR3 contains 15 residues. The CDR3 bases are TGCAGTGCTAGAGTTCTACAGACACCCGGATACGAGCAGTACTTC. Its translation is CSARVLQTPGYEQYF.

In this sample, this clonotype turned up a few times. This sequence joins TRBV7-9 and TRBJ1-1, with 7 nucleotides matching TRBD1. Per the germline V gene, CDR1 is SEHNR and CDR2 is FQNEAQ (reference sequence). The CDR3 spans 16 residues. With 5 bases clipped from V and 1 base from J, the junction kept 10 bases outside the gene matches. The CDR3 nucleotides read TGTGCCAGCAGCCCATCCCCCAGGGGGGCGAACACTGAAGCTTTCTTT. Translating gives CASSPSPRGANTEAFF.

The rearrangement joins TRBV5-1 to TRBJ2-2; D might be TRBD1 (5 bases). The CDR3 has 11 amino acids. Germline CDR1 is SGHRS and CDR2 is YFSETQ. With 6 bases removed from V and 8 bases from J, the gap between germline ends came to 8 bases. CDR3 nucleotides: TGCGCCAGCACCTACAGGGGGGAGCTGTTTTTT. It encodes CASTYRGELFF.

In nucleotides, the CDR3 is TGCGCCAGCAGCCCCCGGTTAAGAAGCGGGGCCACAGATACGCAGTATTTT. As protein: CASSPRLRSGATDTQYF. The chain employs TRBV5-1 and TRBJ2-3, with 7 nucleotides matching TRBD2. The V segment lost 4 bases and the J segment 2 bases; nucleotides outside the gene matches: 13. Germline values: CDR1 SGHRS, CDR2 YFSETQ. The CDR3 loop spans 17 amino acids.

The V call is TRBV5-1, the J call TRBJ2-3; 10 bases are a match to TRBD2. The V gene end was trimmed by 4 bases and the J gene end by 0 bases; junction bases not matched to a gene: 8. CDR1 and CDR2 from the germline V gene are SGHRS and YFSETQ. This CDR3 is built from 17 residues. In DNA, the CDR3 is TGCGCCAGCAGCACCCGGACTAGCGGAGGGAGCACAGATACGCAGTATTTT. It specifies CASSTRTSGGSTDTQYF. The entire variable domain, with the rest obtained from reference TRBV5-1 and TRBJ2-3, is as follows: KAGVTQTPRYLIKTRGQQVTLSCSPISGHRSVSWYQQTPGQGLQFLFEYFSETQRNKGNFPGRFSGRQFSNSRSEMNVSTLELGDSALYLCASSTRTSGGSTDTQYFGPGTRLTVL.

This chain links TRBV7-9 with TRBJ2-1, with 10 bases identical to TRBD2. Germline V gene data show CDR1 as SEHNR and CDR2 as FQNEAQ (reference sequence). The CDR3 is made up of 17 amino acids. V shed 0 bases and J 0 bases; nucleotides not matched to a gene: 2. The CDR3 sequence is CASSLATSGPSYNEQFF. CDR3 nucleotide sequence: TGTGCCAGCAGCTTAGCGACTAGCGGGCCCTCCTACAATGAGCAGTTCTTC.

The rearrangement joins TRBV12-5 to TRBJ2-4, with 9 bases fitting TRBD1. Germline V gene lookup returns CDR1 LGHNT and CDR2 FRNRAP. The CDR3 has 15 residues. Germline trimming cut 6 bases from V and 4 bases from J; bases unmatched to any gene: 7. CDR3 sequence (DNA): TGTGCTAGTGGGCTGGGAGGACAGGGGAAAAACATTCAGTACTTC. Amino acids: CASGLGGQGKNIQYF.

The chain recombines TRBV29-1 with TRBJ2-7; 10 bases are a match to TRBD2. The CDR3 consists of 13 residues. Per germline, CDR1 SQVTM and CDR2 ANQGSEA. V lost 4 bases, J lost 9 bases, and 9 bases stayed unmatched. CDR3 amino acids: CSVGLAGATRQYF. CDR3 DNA: TGCAGCGTTGGTCTAGCGGGAGCGACTCGGCAGTACTTC.

This clonotype was seen only a few times. This chain connects TRBV29-1 to TRBJ2-7, with D perhaps assigned TRBD1 or TRBD2 (6 bases each). From germline, CDR1 is SQVTM and CDR2 ANQGSEA. Trimming cost V 4 bases and J 0 bases, with 19 bases left between them. The CDR3 length is 16 residues. In DNA form, the CDR3 reads TGCAGCGTTGTAGGGCGAGGGGGACTGGCCTCCTACGAGCAGTACTTC. Amino acids: CSVVGRGGLASYEQYF.

This clonotype occurred many times. CDR3 nucleotides: TGTGCCAGCAGCTTTACAGGGTCCAATGAGCAGTTCTTC. Residues: CASSFTGSNEQFF. The V call is TRBV7-3, the J call TRBJ2-1, with a tentative D call TRBD1 (6 bases). V lost 3 bases, J lost 6 bases, and 9 bases lay in between. Germline CDR1 and CDR2: SGHTA and FQGTGA. This CDR3 comprises 13 residues.

This chain links TRBV6-6 with TRBJ2-3; TRBD2 matches at 7 bases. CDR1 is MNHNY and CDR2 is SVGAGI in the germline V gene (reference sequence). This CDR3 is built from 15 residues. The V and J ends lost 7 bases and 2 bases, in that order; junction bases with no gene match: 9. CDR3 sequence (DNA): TGTGCCAGCACCATCGGACTAGATGTCACAGATACGCAGTATTTT. This translates into CASTIGLDVTDTQYF.

The V and J genes are TRBV29-1 and TRBJ1-1, with D uncertain. The CDR3 sequence is 14 residues long. Germline V gene sequence: CDR1 SQVTM, CDR2 ANQGSEA. Trimming took 4 bases from V and 4 from J, leaving 16 bases between them. The CDR3 loop reads CSVVLEGRITEAFF. CDR3 in DNA: TGCAGCGTTGTTCTTGAGGGCCGGATCACTGAAGCTTTCTTT. Looking up the rest from reference TRBV29-1 and TRBJ1-1 gives the full variable domain: SAVISQKPSRDICQRGTSLTIQCQVDSQVTMMFWYRQQPGQSLTLIATANQGSEATYESGFVIDKFPISRPNLTFSTLTVSNMSPEDSSIYLCSVVLEGRITEAFFGQGTRLTVV.

The rearrangement joins TRBV6-5 to TRBJ1-1, with 12 bases identical to TRBD1. Germline V gene data show CDR1 as MNHEY and CDR2 as SVGAGI. J gave up 1 base and V 6 bases, and 9 bases lay outside the gene matches. The CDR3 spans 17 residues. CDR3 in amino acids: CASRSGTGGEGNTEAFF. Here the CDR3 DNA reads TGTGCCAGCAGGTCCGGGACAGGGGGCGAGGGGAACACTGAAGCTTTCTTT.

A few counts support this clonotype. The chain links TRBV5-1 to TRBJ2-1, with D tentatively TRBD1 or TRBD2 (5 bases each). Trimming removed 1 base at V and 7 bases at J, with 12 bases between. The CDR3 contains 14 residues. Germline lookup yields CDR1 SGHRS and CDR2 YFSETQ. The CDR3 sequence is CASSLYVGGNEQFF. In DNA, the CDR3 is TGCGCCAGCAGCTTGTATGTTGGGGGAAATGAGCAGTTCTTC.

V gene TRBV18 combines with J gene TRBJ2-7; 7 nucleotides align to TRBD1. The CDR3 totals 14 residues. The junction had 4 bases not matched to a gene; V was cut back by 2 bases and J by 3 bases. Germline loops: CDR1 KGHSH, CDR2 LQKENI. The CDR3 nucleotides read TGTGCCAGCTCACCAAGGGGACAGAACTACGAGCAGTACTTC. Amino acids: CASSPRGQNYEQYF. Together with reference TRBV18 and TRBJ2-7, the CDR3 gives the full variable domain: NAGVMQNPRHLVRRRGQEARLRCSPMKGHSHVYWYRQLPEEGLKFMVYLQKENIIDESGMPKERFSAEFPKEGPSILRIQQVVRGDSAAYFCASSPRGQNYEQYFGPGTRLTVT.

This clonotype was detected only a few times. The rearrangement uses TRBV4-3 and TRBJ1-2, with D perhaps TRBD1 (5 bases). Between the trimmed V and J ends, which lost 0 bases and 3 bases, there was a span of 11 bases. Germline V gene sequence: CDR1 LGHNA, CDR2 YSLEER. CDR3 length: 15 amino acids. CDR3 nucleotides: TGCGCCAGCAGCCAAGAAGGCAGGGCTCACTATGGCTACACCTTC. This sequence encodes CASSQEGRAHYGYTF.

The chain is built from TRBV11-2 and TRBJ2-7, with 12 nucleotides matching TRBD2. Looked up from germline, CDR1 is SGHAT and CDR2 is FQNNGV. With V trimmed by 5 bases and J by 7 bases, 9 bases remained unmatched. The CDR3 totals 15 residues. As DNA, the CDR3 is TGTGCCAGCAGCGCAGGACTAGCGGGGTTGGAAGAGCAGTACTTC. As protein: CASSAGLAGLEEQYF.

The J gene is TRBJ2-7, the V gene TRBV9; D unresolved. V gave up 0 bases and J gave up 2 bases, with 12 bases separating them. Germline CDR1 is SGDLS and CDR2 is YYNGEE. The CDR3 extends over 15 amino acids. CDR3 DNA sequence: TGTGCCAGCAGCGTAGCGGCCGGAAGACCCTACGAGCAGTACTTC. The encoded protein is CASSVAAGRPYEQYF.

This clonotype was seen a few times. This chain joins TRBV5-1 and TRBJ2-1, with 7 bases identical to TRBD2. Unmatched junction bases numbered 4, after V lost 5 bases and J lost 5 bases. CDR1 is SGHRS, CDR2 YFSETQ, per germline. The CDR3 totals 13 residues. The CDR3 is CASSSGFNNEQFF. The CDR3 nucleotides read TGCGCCAGCAGTAGCGGGTTTAACAATGAGCAGTTCTTC.

The genes are TRBV7-9 and TRBJ2-7; 7 nucleotides align to TRBD1. CDR1 and CDR2 (germline): SEHNR, FQNEAQ (reference sequence). The CDR3 contains 16 residues. The J segment lost 0 bases and the V segment lost 4 bases, leaving 9 bases of the junction unmatched. The DNA of the CDR3 is TGTGCCAGCAGCTCCCCGGGACAGCCGTCCTCCTACGAGCAGTACTTC. Its translation: CASSSPGQPSSYEQYF.

Only a few counts were recorded for this clonotype. The V gene is TRBV12-3 or TRBV12-4, the J gene TRBJ2-1, with 7 bases that match TRBD2. J gave up 9 bases and V 5 bases, and 4 bases lay outside the gene matches. The CDR3 contains 12 residues. Here the CDR3 reads CASSVTSREQFF. CDR3 coding DNA: TGTGCCAGCAGTGTGACTAGCCGTGAGCAGTTCTTC.

The V and J genes are TRBV4-1 and TRBJ2-1; 7 nucleotides agree with TRBD2. With V trimmed by 4 bases and J by 6 bases, 9 bases remained unmatched. Looked up from germline, CDR1 is MGHRA and CDR2 is YSYEKL. This CDR3 is 15 amino acids long. In DNA, the CDR3 is TGCGCCAGCAGCCCTCTTGAGGAGCGGGGCAATGAGCAGTTCTTC. Its protein product is CASSPLEERGNEQFF.

This rearrangement joins TRBV12-3 or TRBV12-4 to TRBJ2-7; D unresolved. Trimming pared 2 bases from V and 4 bases from J, leaving 12 bases between. The CDR3 contains 14 residues. The CDR3 DNA reads TGTGCCAGCAGTTTAAGGGAAGTATTGTACGAGCAGTACTTC. Protein sequence: CASSLREVLYEQYF.

The V call is TRBV3-1, the J call TRBJ1-2, with 8 bases matching TRBD1. Germline CDR1 LGHDT, CDR2 YNNKEL (reference sequence). V shed 3 bases, J shed 7 bases, and the junction held 7 bases outside the gene matches. The CDR3 runs 14 residues. The CDR3 reads CASSQNTGGSGYTF. The CDR3 DNA is TGTGCCAGCAGCCAGAATACAGGGGGTAGTGGCTACACCTTC.

The J gene is TRBJ2-3, the V gene TRBV6-4; 12 bases map to TRBD2. CDR3 length: 15 amino acids. V was clipped by 5 bases and J by 5 bases; unmatched bases: 5. Germline loops: CDR1 MRHNA, CDR2 SNTAGT. CDR3 in amino acids: CASSPTSGGQDTQYF. The CDR3, as DNA: TGTGCCAGCAGTCCGACTAGCGGGGGACAAGATACGCAGTATTTT.

This clonotype was found once. The chain uses TRBV7-8 and TRBJ1-1, with D unclear. Germline V gene data show CDR1 as SGHVS and CDR2 as FQNEAQ. CDR3 length equals 13 residues. With 10 bases removed from V and 0 bases from J, the gap between germline ends came to 12 bases. CDR3 in DNA: TGTGCCACGGGTACCCGGATGAACACTGAAGCTTTCTTT. Encoded protein: CATGTRMNTEAFF. Full variable domain (outside the CDR3, taken from reference TRBV7-8 and TRBJ1-1): GAGVSQSPRYKVAKRGQDVALRCDPISGHVSLFWYQQALGQGPEFLTYFQNEAQLDKSGLPSDRFFAERPEGSVSTLKIQRTQQEDSAVYLCATGTRMNTEAFFGQGTRLTVV.